Sequencing of this TCR beta chain was carried out in a study of T-cell reconstitution after alpha-beta-depleted transplantation in children (dated by TCRdb to 2016 to 2017). For context, the study as a whole: Using TCR repertoire profiling, the study followed T-cell immune reconstitution in a quantitative way in children after TCRalphabeta/CD19-depleted allogeneic hematopoietic cell transplantation. Study-level results and caveats: Apparently early alphabetaT-cell count recovery about two months after transplant reportedly relied on only several hundred rapidly expanded clones derived from non-depleted graft cells. Over the following months the frequencies of hyperexpanded clones went down, and after one year T-cell counts and TCRbeta diversity were mostly credited to newly produced T cells. In some patients, high TCRbeta diversity at day 60 was attributed to recipient T cells and intrathymic progenitors that had survived conditioning.

The library came from PCR. The sample was run on an Illumina HiSeq 2500. Molecular barcoding was employed in the preparation of TCR libraries, with unique molecular identifiers being used to normalize TCRbeta repertoire quantification. TCRdb ran its own pipeline on the public reads, namely fastp trimming at Q25 and MiXCR clone calling, and kept in-frame beta chains. Each CDR3 protein appears once, grouped with its most common genes and DNA. For this sample the table gives fewer than 250,000 distinct CDR3 sequences, of which 17% were detected only once. Around 45% of the sample goes to the ten largest clones. Regarding this clonotype: The target of this receptor is not known. Base qualities are not recorded, but no much larger clone differs from it by a single base.

The germline V and J ends show losses of 1 base and 4 bases respectively, and no gene match explains 19 bases of the junction. CDR1 and CDR2 (SGHVS, FNYEAQ) derive from the germline V gene. CDR3 length: 20 amino acids, cysteine to phenylalanine. Solely the CDR3 DNA is kept, with 60 bases framed from the first base. The treatment or condition label of this sample denotes: allogeneic hematopoietic cell transplantation with graft depleted of TCRalphabeta T cells and CD19 B cells. The children who served as transplant recipients had been given grafts of TCRalphabeta/CD19-depleted allogeneic hematopoietic cells.

The sequence was collected from a male patient aged 2-9 years who had a stem cell transplant for acute lymphoblastic leukemia, so the T cells may come from the graft donor. The sample was PBMCs, mostly from graft donor cells, taken 360 days after TCRalphabeta/CD19-depleted stem cell transplant. The V and J segments used are TRBV7-6 and TRBJ2-3; 8 of the junction bases match TRBD2. At the DNA level, the sequence is TGTGCCAGCAGCTTAGACGAGTCGCTGGCGGGAGGTCCGGACGCAGATACGCAGTATTTT. Its protein reads: CASSLDESLAGGPDADTQYF.